This T cell receptor beta chain was recorded in a study of blood T cell repertoires in COVID-19. Study background: Samples of COVID-19 (acute and convalescent) were obtained from the United States, Italy and Spain. From T cells, B-cell-depleted T cells, or PBMCs came the material, which was cDNA or gDNA.

Seattle researchers signed up patients amid active infection and tracked them longitudinally. Comment on this clone: An end of the junction differs from the germline gene, which may be a read error.

Original processing methods: Amplification of reference gene primers was used by the study to estimate nucleated cell counts. The assay was immunoSEQ multiplex PCR, and TCRdb's table has in-frame clones only and misses some. The V and J calls and clone size were taken over from that table, and D and trimming were inferred from the DNA. The sample has roughly 240,000 clones, almost 85% seen once. The CDR3 runs 15 residues. Germline CDR1 and CDR2: LNHNV and YYDKDF (reference sequence). The source of this sequence is a man aged 50 to 59 with COVID-19, enrolled during active disease. The material sequenced was peripheral blood. The V and J genes are TRBV15 and TRBJ1-2; 9 positions agree with TRBD1. CDR3 DNA sequence: TGTGCCACCAGGAGCACAGGGGGCCCTAATTATGGCTACACCTTC. The encoded protein is CATRSTGGPNYGYTF.